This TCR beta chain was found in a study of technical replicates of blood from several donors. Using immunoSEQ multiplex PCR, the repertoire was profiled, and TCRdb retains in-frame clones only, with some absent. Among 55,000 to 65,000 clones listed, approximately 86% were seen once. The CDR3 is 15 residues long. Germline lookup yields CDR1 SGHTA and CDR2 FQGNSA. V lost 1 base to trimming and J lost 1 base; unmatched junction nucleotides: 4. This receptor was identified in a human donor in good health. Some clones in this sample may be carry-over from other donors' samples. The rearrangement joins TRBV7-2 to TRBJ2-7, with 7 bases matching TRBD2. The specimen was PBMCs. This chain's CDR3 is CASSLVWRGSYEQYF. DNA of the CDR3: TGTGCCAGCAGCTTAGTTTGGCGGGGGTCCTACGAGCAGTACTTC. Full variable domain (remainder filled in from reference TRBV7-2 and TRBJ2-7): GAGVSQSPSNKVTEKGKDVELRCDPISGHTALYWYRQSLGQGLEFLIYFQGNSAPDKSGLPSDRFSAERTGGSVSTLTIQRTQQEDSAVYLCASSLVWRGSYEQYFGPGTRLTVT.